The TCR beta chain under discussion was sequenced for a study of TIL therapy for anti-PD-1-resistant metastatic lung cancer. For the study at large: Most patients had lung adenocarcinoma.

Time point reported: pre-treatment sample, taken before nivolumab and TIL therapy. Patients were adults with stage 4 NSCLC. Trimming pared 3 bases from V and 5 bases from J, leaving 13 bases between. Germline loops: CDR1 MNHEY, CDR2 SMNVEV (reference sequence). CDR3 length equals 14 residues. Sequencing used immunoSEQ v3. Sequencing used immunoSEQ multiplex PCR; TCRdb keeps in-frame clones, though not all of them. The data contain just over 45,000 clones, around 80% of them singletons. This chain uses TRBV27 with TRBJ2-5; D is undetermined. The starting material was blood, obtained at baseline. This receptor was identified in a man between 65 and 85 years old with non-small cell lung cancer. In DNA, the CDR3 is TGTGCCAGCAGTTTGGAGTGGGGTGGGGAGACCCAGTACTTC. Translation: CASSLEWGGETQYF.